This T cell receptor beta chain emerged from a study of OX40 agonist ivuxolimab in advanced cancers. For the study at large: Hepatocellular carcinoma, melanoma, renal cell or head and neck cancer was diagnosed in the dose-escalation patients.

The germline CDR1 and CDR2 sequences are MNHNS and SASEGT. The CDR3 consists of 16 residues. V trimming: 1 base; J trimming: 0 bases; junction bases outside the gene matches: 5. Assay used: immunoSEQ multiplex PCR; TCRdb lists only in-frame clones, some missing. Found here are more than 35,000 clones, approximately 88% of them singletons; the top ten hold 15%. Sequencing used CD4+ or CD8+ T cells sorted from blood, obtained in a trial of the OX40 agonist ivuxolimab. The J gene is TRBJ1-1, the V gene TRBV6-1; TRBD1 matches 7 bases. The TCR comes from an adult with an advanced solid tumor such as melanoma, head and neck, liver or kidney cancer. For the CDR3, the DNA is TGTGCCAGCAGTGAAGTCCCGACAGGGCTGAACACTGAAGCTTTCTTT. It encodes CASSEVPTGLNTEAFF.